These T cell receptor beta chains were read from a single sample in a study of T cells in Graves' hyperthyroidism and ophthalmopathy. TCRdb redid the calling of the multiplex PCR reads with MiXCR, one entry per CDR3 protein. The top ten hold 7.3% of the sample, which has some 560,000 distinct CDR3 sequences, about 15% seen once. Sequences were obtained from blood. The receptors originated from a woman aged 25 to 39 with Graves' hyperthyroidism. Each CDR3 is given with its conserved first and last residue. The D gene is left open where the match is weak. Clone size is not always given. Where it is, it says once, few, many or a class for expanded clones.

>TRBJ2-3|TRBV3-1|TRBD2|many
CASSRRLAGGTDTQYF
TGTGCCAGCAGTCGAAGACTAGCGGGAGGAACAGATACGCAGTATTTT
>TRBJ2-2|TRBV6-1|.|few
CASRLGSLNTGELFF
TGTGCCAGCCGACTGGGCAGTCTCAACACCGGGGAGCTGTTTTTT
>TRBJ2-5|TRBV18|TRBD2|many
CASSPSATSGTETQYF
TGTGCCAGCTCACCGTCGGCGACTAGCGGGACGGAGACCCAGTACTTC
>TRBJ2-2|TRBV10-2|.|.
CASSGADGGRTGELFF
TGCGCCAGCAGTGGGGCGGACGGGGGGCGCACCGGGGAGCTGTTTTTT
>TRBJ2-7|TRBV6-1|TRBD1|many
CASSERQGYEQYF
TGTGCCAGCAGTGAGCGACAGGGCTACGAGCAGTACTTC
>TRBJ2-1|TRBV5-1|TRBD2|.
CASSSGLADLDEQFF
TGCGCCAGCAGCTCTGGACTAGCGGATCTGGATGAGCAGTTCTTC
>TRBJ1-5|TRBV5-1|.|many
CASSLGGGRGKSNQPQHF
TGCGCCAGCAGCTTGGGAGGGGGACGAGGGAAAAGCAATCAGCCCCAGCATTTT
>TRBJ2-1|TRBV20-1|.|many
CRPARDTYNEQFF
TGCAGGCCGGCGCGGGACACCTACAATGAGCAGTTCTTC
>TRBJ1-5|TRBV30|.|many
CAWSPDVVQPQHF
TGTGCCTGGAGTCCGGACGTAGTACAGCCCCAGCATTTT
>TRBJ2-2|TRBV2|.|few
CASRQGWTGELFF
TGTGCCAGCAGACAGGGTTGGACCGGGGAGCTGTTTTTT
>TRBJ2-7|TRBV3-2|.|.
CASPTEDEQYF
TGTGCCAGCCCGACGGAGGACGAGCAGTACTTC
>TRBJ2-7|TRBV11-2|TRBD1|many
CASSLRQGRPYEQYF
TGTGCCAGCAGCTTAAGACAGGGCCGCCCCTACGAGCAGTACTTC
>TRBJ1-1|TRBV20-1|.|many
CSASRQETNTEAFF
TGCAGTGCCAGCCGACAGGAAACAAACACTGAAGCTTTCTTT
>TRBJ2-2|TRBV28|.|many
CASRTQGRNTGELFF
TGTGCCAGCAGGACTCAGGGGCGGAACACCGGGGAGCTGTTTTTT
>TRBJ2-7|TRBV7-6|TRBD1|.
CASSRPGKGGPIYNEQYF
TGTGCCAGCAGCCGACCTGGAAAAGGGGGCCCCATCTACAATGAGCAGTACTTC
>TRBJ1-1|TRBV20-1|TRBD1|few
CSASARQGLNTEAFF
TGCAGTGCTTCCGCACGACAGGGATTGAACACTGAAGCTTTCTTT
>TRBJ1-1|TRBV18|TRBD1|few
CASSPLTGLGREAFF
TGTGCCAGCTCACCCTTGACAGGGCTGGGACGCGAAGCTTTCTTT
>TRBJ1-2|TRBV6-5|.|.
CASSYGAVHGYTF
TGTGCCAGCAGTTATGGGGCAGTGCATGGCTACACCTTC
>TRBJ1-5|TRBV2|.|many
CASRDNNQPQHF
TGTGCCAGCCGGGACAACAATCAGCCCCAGCATTTT
>TRBJ2-1|TRBV7-2|.|many
CASSQGANNEQFF
TGTGCCAGCAGCCAAGGGGCAAACAATGAGCAGTTCTTC
>TRBJ1-5|TRBV6-1|TRBD1|few
CASSPRDSGQPQHF
TGTGCCAGCAGTCCCCGGGACAGCGGGCAGCCCCAGCATTTT
>TRBJ1-5|TRBV16|.|.
CASTSGAGQPQHF
TGTGCCAGCACCTCCGGGGCAGGCCAGCCCCAGCATTTT
>TRBJ2-1|TRBV20-1|TRBD2|many
CSALSGMGYNEQFF
TGCAGTGCTCTGAGCGGGATGGGCTACAATGAGCAGTTCTTC
>TRBJ1-1|TRBV7-6|.|many
CASSFVPGAAVNTEAFF
TGTGCCAGCAGCTTCGTGCCCGGGGCAGCCGTGAACACTGAAGCTTTCTTT
>TRBJ2-1|TRBV2|.|.
CASSAKSEQFF
TGTGCCAGCAGTGCTAAGTCTGAGCAGTTCTTC
>TRBJ1-4|TRBV6-1|.|.
CASSEADTRFEKLFF
TGTGCCAGCAGTGAAGCCGACACCAGGTTTGAAAAACTGTTTTTT
>TRBJ2-6|TRBV7-9|TRBD1|.
CASSLIGTAGANVLTF
TGTGCCAGCAGCTTAATCGGGACAGCCGGGGCCAACGTCCTGACTTTC
>TRBJ2-1|TRBV25-1|TRBD2|.
CASSERTPGLAKNEQFF
TGTGCCAGCAGTGAACGAACCCCCGGACTAGCCAAGAATGAGCAGTTCTTC
>TRBJ2-1|TRBV20-1|TRBD2|once
CSARDPTSGTYNEQFF
TGCAGTGCTAGAGATCCGACTAGCGGGACCTACAATGAGCAGTTCTTC
>TRBJ2-7|TRBV15|.|.
CATSSNYEQYF
TGTGCCACCAGCTCGAACTACGAGCAGTACTTC
>TRBJ2-1|TRBV30|.|few
CAWSVARVGEQFF
TGTGCCTGGAGTGTAGCCCGGGTAGGTGAGCAGTTCTTC
>TRBJ1-5|TRBV27|.|many
CASSLFLGGQPQHF
TGTGCCAGCAGTTTATTTCTCGGGGGTCAGCCCCAGCATTTT
>TRBJ1-2|TRBV6-1|.|many
CASSEGTVVGYTF
TGTGCCAGCAGTGAAGGGACAGTGGTTGGCTACACCTTC
>TRBJ1-2|TRBV6-5|.|.
CASSYLSGPDYGYTF
TGTGCCAGCAGTTACTTGAGTGGACCAGACTATGGCTACACCTTC
>TRBJ2-1|TRBV18|TRBD1|many
CASSTGTAANEQFF
TGTGCCAGCTCAACAGGGACAGCGGCAAATGAGCAGTTCTTC
>TRBJ1-6|TRBV2|.|.
CAIDMSANSPLHF
TGTGCCATCGACATGTCTGCTAATTCACCCCTCCACTTT
>TRBJ2-7|TRBV7-3|.|many
CASSPTAGTPGEQYF
TGTGCCAGCAGCCCCACGGCGGGAACCCCTGGAGAGCAGTACTTC
>TRBJ1-5|TRBV20-1|.|.
CSAQWGRFGSGNQPQHF
TGCAGTGCTCAATGGGGGCGGTTTGGTTCCGGCAATCAGCCCCAGCATTTT
>TRBJ2-7|TRBV2|.|many
CASSYRREGEQYF
TGTGCCAGCAGTTACAGACGCGAGGGCGAGCAGTACTTC
>TRBJ1-3|TRBV14|TRBD1|.
CASSQTRQGSGNTIYF
TGTGCCAGCAGCCAAACCCGACAGGGCTCTGGAAACACCATATATTTT
>TRBJ2-7|TRBV28|TRBD2|many
CASSLTLAGNPYEQYF
TGTGCCAGCAGTTTAACGCTAGCGGGAAACCCCTACGAGCAGTACTTC
>TRBJ1-1|TRBV30|.|many
CAWSPAFGLQAFF
TGTGCCTGGAGTCCTGCCTTTGGATTGCAGGCTTTCTTT
>TRBJ2-1|TRBV20-1|TRBD2|.
CSARGTSGGGYNEQFF
TGCAGTGCTAGGGGGACTAGCGGGGGGGGCTACAATGAGCAGTTCTTC
>TRBJ1-1|TRBV7-2|TRBD1|.
CASSTQGVGTEAFF
TGTGCCAGCAGCACTCAGGGGGTTGGGACTGAAGCTTTCTTT
>TRBJ1-1|TRBV3-1|.|many
CASSHQNTEAFF
TGTGCCAGCAGCCATCAAAACACTGAAGCTTTCTTT
>TRBJ2-1|TRBV5-1|TRBD2|many
CASSLAGLATSLPYNEQFF
TGCGCCAGCAGCTTGGCGGGACTAGCGACAAGTCTACCCTACAATGAGCAGTTCTTC
>TRBJ1-5|TRBV28|.|few
CASRPDRYQPQHF
TGTGCCAGCAGGCCGGACAGATATCAGCCCCAGCATTTT
>TRBJ2-7|TRBV20-1|TRBD2|many
CSARGGLLASGEQYF
TGCAGTGCTAGAGGGGGACTATTAGCCTCGGGGGAGCAGTACTTC
>TRBJ2-1|TRBV6-2/TRBV6-3|.|few
CASSLLFVGEEYNEQFF
TGTGCCAGCAGTTTACTGTTTGTAGGGGAGGAATACAATGAGCAGTTCTTC
>TRBJ1-1|TRBV7-9|.|many
CASFGGKGPTEAFF
TGTGCCAGCTTCGGAGGGAAGGGTCCAACTGAAGCTTTCTTT
>TRBJ2-2|TRBV7-9|.|many
CASSPVDGTGELFF
TGTGCCAGCAGCCCCGTGGACGGCACCGGGGAGCTGTTTTTT
>TRBJ2-1|TRBV5-8|.|.
CASGDGSSYNEQFF
TGTGCCAGCGGGGACGGGAGCTCCTACAATGAGCAGTTCTTC
>TRBJ2-7|TRBV20-1|TRBD2|.
CSASPTSGATYEQYF
TGCAGTGCTAGCCCTACTAGCGGGGCTACCTACGAGCAGTACTTC
>TRBJ2-1|TRBV12-3/TRBV12-4|.|many
CASTPSGTKTNEQFF
TGTGCCAGCACCCCGTCCGGGACAAAAACGAATGAGCAGTTCTTC
>TRBJ1-1|TRBV10-2|.|.
CASSRDPNTEAFF
TGCGCCAGCAGTAGGGACCCTAACACTGAAGCTTTCTTT
>TRBJ2-2|TRBV20-1|.|many
CSALHGGKNTGELFF
TGCAGTGCCCTACATGGCGGGAAGAACACCGGGGAGCTGTTTTTT
>TRBJ2-4|TRBV20-1|TRBD1|many
CSVEQGTGGGNIQYF
TGCAGTGTTGAACAAGGGACAGGGGGGGGGAACATTCAGTACTTC
>TRBJ2-1|TRBV6-2/TRBV6-3|TRBD2|.
CASKAAGPRGEQFF
TGTGCCAGCAAGGCAGCGGGGCCCCGGGGTGAGCAGTTCTTC
>TRBJ2-7|TRBV5-1|.|many
CASRPRLNTYEQYF
TGCGCCAGCAGGCCTAGACTTAACACCTACGAGCAGTACTTC
>TRBJ2-2|TRBV6-2/TRBV6-3|.|many
CASSRDLFTGELFF
TGTGCCAGCAGCCGGGACCTCTTCACCGGGGAGCTGTTTTTT